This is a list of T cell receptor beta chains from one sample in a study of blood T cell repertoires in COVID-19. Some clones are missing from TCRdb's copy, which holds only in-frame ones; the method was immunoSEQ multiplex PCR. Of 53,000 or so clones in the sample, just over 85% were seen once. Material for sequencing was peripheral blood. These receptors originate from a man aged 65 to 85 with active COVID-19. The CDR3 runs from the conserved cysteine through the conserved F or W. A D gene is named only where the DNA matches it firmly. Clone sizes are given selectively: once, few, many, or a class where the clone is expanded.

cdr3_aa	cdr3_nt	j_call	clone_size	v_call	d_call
CASSQDRWETQYF	TGCGCCAGCAGCCAAGATCGGTGGGAGACCCAGTACTTC	TRBJ2-5	-	TRBV4-1	-
CASSQQQRDTIYF	TGTGCCAGCAGCCAACAACAGAGGGACACCATATATTTT	TRBJ1-3	-	TRBV3-1/TRBV3-2	-
CASSQDWTGDASIQYF	TGCGCCAGCAGCCAGGACTGGACAGGGGACGCATCCATTCAGTACTTC	TRBJ2-4	once	TRBV4-3	TRBD1
CAIRGIGELFF	TGCGCCATCCGGGGGATCGGGGAGCTGTTTTTT	TRBJ2-2	-	TRBV10-1	-
CASSSVAGALREQYF	TGTGCCAGCAGTTCCGTGGCGGGGGCCTTGCGGGAGCAGTACTTC	TRBJ2-7	-	TRBV6-2/TRBV6-3	-
CASSPIMDRGRNSPLHF	TGTGCCAGCAGCCCCATTATGGACAGGGGGCGAAATTCACCCCTCCACTTT	TRBJ1-6	once	TRBV9	TRBD1
CASSRESPDTQYF	TGTGCCAGTAGCCGGGAAAGCCCAGATACGCAGTATTTT	TRBJ2-3	-	TRBV19	-
CASNSRDTDYGYTF	TGTGCCAGTAATAGCAGGGACACAGACTATGGCTACACCTTC	TRBJ1-2	-	TRBV19	-
CATSDSRGSGETQYF	TGTGCCACCAGTGATTCCCGGGGGAGCGGGGAGACGCAGTATTTT	TRBJ2-3	-	TRBV24-1	TRBD2
CASRLSFGSYEQYF	TGTGCCAGCAGGTTAAGCTTTGGGAGCTACGAGCAGTACTTC	TRBJ2-7	-	TRBV7-2	-
CASSSAGSVNTGELFF	TGTGCCAGTAGTTCCGCCGGGTCCGTGAACACCGGGGAGCTGTTTTTT	TRBJ2-2	once	TRBV19	-
CASSLGPGRGQGVNYGYTF	TGTGCCAGCAGCTTAGGCCCCGGACGTGGACAGGGGGTTAACTATGGCTACACCTTC	TRBJ1-2	few	TRBV7-2	TRBD1
CASSQDEAGGGYTF	TGTGCCAGCAGCCAAGACGAGGCCGGGGGAGGCTACACCTTC	TRBJ1-2	-	TRBV3-1/TRBV3-2	-
CASSQTRGETQYF	TGTGCCAGCAGTCAGACCAGGGGGGAGACCCAGTACTTC	TRBJ2-5	once	TRBV6-5	TRBD1
CASSSSGTGVRPQHF	TGTGCCAGCAGTTCATCCGGGACAGGGGTACGGCCCCAGCATTTT	TRBJ1-5	-	TRBV27	TRBD1
CASSMRGTSYEQYF	TGTGCCAGTAGTATGCGGGGGACCTCCTACGAGCAGTACTTC	TRBJ2-7	few	TRBV19	TRBD2
CASSYYQRGYTF	TGTGCCAGCAGTTACTACCAGCGGGGCTACACCTTC	TRBJ1-2	few	TRBV6-2/TRBV6-3	-
CASSFSPAGGGYEQYF	TGCGCCAGCAGCTTTTCTCCGGCAGGGGGCGGGTACGAGCAGTACTTC	TRBJ2-7	-	TRBV5-1	TRBD1
CASSLTPIGHGYTF	TGTGCCAGCAGTTTAACACCTATTGGGCATGGCTACACCTTC	TRBJ1-2	few	TRBV27	-
CASRVEGQPNEKLFF	TGTGCCAGCAGGGTCGAGGGACAGCCTAATGAAAAACTGTTTTTT	TRBJ1-4	-	TRBV6-5	TRBD1
CASSYLVGAETQYF	TGTGCCAGCAGTTACCTGGTGGGGGCGGAGACCCAGTACTTC	TRBJ2-5	once	TRBV6-2/TRBV6-3	-
CASSEAWQFEQYF	TGTGCCAGCAGTGAAGCGTGGCAATTCGAGCAGTACTTC	TRBJ2-7	medium-sized	TRBV6-1	-
CASSSLAGVETQYF	TGTGCCAGCAGCTCTCTAGCGGGGGTAGAGACCCAGTACTTC	TRBJ2-5	-	TRBV7-3	TRBD2
CASSLTGRTEQYF	TGTGCCAGCTCACTGACAGGGAGGACCGAGCAGTACTTC	TRBJ2-7	-	TRBV18	-
CASSLARTGDSPLHF	TGTGCCAGCAGCTTAGCGAGGACAGGAGATTCACCCCTCCACTTT	TRBJ1-6	few	TRBV7-9	TRBD1
CASRGLVTEAFF	TGTGCCAGCCGAGGGCTTGTAACTGAAGCTTTCTTT	TRBJ1-1	-	TRBV28	-
CASSPQGVRENSPLHF	TGTGCCAGCTCACCTCAAGGGGTCCGGGAGAATTCACCCCTCCACTTT	TRBJ1-6	-	TRBV18	-
CASSLVQGGIYEQYF	TGCGCCAGCAGCTTGGTACAGGGGGGGATCTACGAGCAGTACTTC	TRBJ2-7	few	TRBV5-1	-
CASSPSLGTQYF	TGTGCCAGCAGCCCCTCCCTGGGCACGCAGTATTTT	TRBJ2-3	-	TRBV12-3/TRBV12-4	-
CASSATGTGGHGYTF	TGTGCCAGCAGCGCGACCGGGACAGGGGGTCATGGCTACACCTTC	TRBJ1-2	once	TRBV9	TRBD1
CASSQDRSRGGEKLFF	TGCGCCAGCAGCCAAGATCGCAGCAGGGGTGGTGAAAAACTGTTTTTT	TRBJ1-4	-	TRBV4-3	-
CASRTGVGGNGYTF	TGTGCCAGCAGGACGGGAGTGGGAGGGAATGGCTACACCTTC	TRBJ1-2	-	TRBV28	-
CASSQVSGGPEEQFF	TGTGCCAGCAGTCAGGTTAGCGGGGGGCCGGAAGAGCAGTTCTTC	TRBJ2-1	-	TRBV6-2/TRBV6-3	TRBD2
CASSLPLAGGLEQFF	TGTGCCAGCAGCTTACCACTAGCGGGGGGCCTCGAGCAGTTCTTC	TRBJ2-1	-	TRBV5-6	TRBD2
CASSFDSLYEQYF	TGTGCCAGCAGTTTCGACTCGCTCTACGAGCAGTACTTC	TRBJ2-7	-	TRBV2	-
CASSEGQGIRTDTQYF	TGTGCCAGCAGCGAGGGACAGGGGATTCGCACAGATACGCAGTATTTT	TRBJ2-3	-	TRBV5-4	TRBD1
CASSSPTSGGADEQFF	TGTGCCAGCAGCTCGCCGACTAGCGGGGGGGCGGATGAGCAGTTCTTC	TRBJ2-1	once	TRBV5-6	TRBD2
CASSSGQGEAEAFF	TGCGCCAGCAGCTCGGGACAGGGGGAGGCTGAAGCTTTCTTT	TRBJ1-1	once	TRBV5-1	TRBD1
CSAARGTEAFF	TGCAGTGCCGCGAGGGGGACCGAAGCTTTCTTT	TRBJ1-1	-	TRBV20-1	-
CASSLDWSGQGTDTQYF	TGTGCCAGCAGCTTAGATTGGTCGGGACAGGGCACAGATACGCAGTATTTT	TRBJ2-3	-	TRBV11-2	TRBD1
CASSLQGIEQYF	TGTGCCAGCAGTTTGCAGGGTATCGAGCAGTACTTC	TRBJ2-7	-	TRBV12-3/TRBV12-4	-
CASSSTGTGAYEQYF	TGCGCCAGCAGCTCTACCGGGACAGGAGCCTACGAGCAGTACTTC	TRBJ2-7	-	TRBV5-1	TRBD1
CASRAPGQGNSPLHF	TGTGCCAGCAGAGCACCGGGACAGGGCAATTCACCCCTCCACTTT	TRBJ1-6	-	TRBV6-5	TRBD1
CASSLWGETEAFF	TGTGCCAGCAGTTTATGGGGGGAGACTGAAGCTTTCTTT	TRBJ1-1	-	TRBV12-3/TRBV12-4	-
CAISELGTGGDTIYF	TGTGCCATCAGTGAGTTGGGGACAGGGGGAGACACCATATATTTT	TRBJ1-3	-	TRBV10-3	TRBD1